These T cell receptor beta chains were read from a single sample in a study of technical replicates of blood from a few donors. Sequencing used immunoSEQ multiplex PCR; TCRdb keeps in-frame clones, though not all of them. Of 80,000 to 85,000 clones listed, 89% are singletons. Sequenced input: T cells isolated from PBMCs. These receptors all stem from a human donor in good health. The CDR3 runs from the conserved cysteine through the conserved F or W. Expanded clones get a size class; other rows say once, few or many, or leave the size out.

abundance	v_gene	j_gene	CDR3aa
NA	TRBV7-6	TRBJ2-7	CASSLSDRGVEQYF
NA	TRBV7-3	TRBJ1-1	CASSTRQGARNTEAFF
NA	TRBV19	TRBJ1-2	CASTPGFGYTF
NA	TRBV5-5	TRBJ1-2	CASSLGGDTSYGYTF
NA	TRBV4-1	TRBJ2-7	CASSLSGVYEQYF
NA	TRBV5-5	TRBJ2-2	CASKRLAGSGTGELFF
NA	TRBV19	TRBJ1-2	CASSIGRTGDYGYTF
NA	TRBV25-1	TRBJ2-6	CASSAPAGSSGANVLTF
few	TRBV6-6	TRBJ1-5	CASSLRGQDQPQHF
NA	TRBV27	TRBJ2-7	CASSFWTSVHEQYF
NA	TRBV18	TRBJ2-1	CASSPTGKAYNEQFF
once	TRBV7-2	TRBJ2-5	CASSLRKPRGQETQYF
NA	TRBV13	TRBJ1-4	CASSRRGRRDEKLFF
NA	TRBV7-2	TRBJ2-3	CASSNLGGTAGDTQYF
NA	TRBV19	TRBJ2-5	CASSIQGQGGETQYF
NA	TRBV7-9	TRBJ2-6	CASSLDIYSGANVLTF
NA	TRBV30	TRBJ2-1	CAWNQRDNNEQFF
once	TRBV4-2	TRBJ2-1	CASSQESGAGGRGEQFF
NA	TRBV20-1	TRBJ1-2	CSARAGVGYTF
NA	TRBV29-1	TRBJ2-2	CSVLRDGELFF
NA	TRBV5-4	TRBJ2-3	CASALDPGGDTQYF
NA	TRBV30	TRBJ2-2	CAWSAAGNTGELFF
NA	TRBV15	TRBJ1-5	CATSRVPGQPQHF
NA	TRBV5-1	TRBJ2-1	CASSSLSYNEQFF
NA	TRBV28	TRBJ1-2	CASSPPRTGGGGYTF
NA	TRBV9	TRBJ2-1	CASSASGTRENEQFF
NA	TRBV9	TRBJ2-1	CASSVVAGGFNEQFF
once	TRBV21-1	TRBJ2-2	CASSLFTGLTGELFF
NA	TRBV9	TRBJ2-3	CASSVGWLLGGTDTQYF